This T cell receptor (beta chain) was observed in a study of blood T cell repertoires in COVID-19 (dated by TCRdb to 2018 to 2021). In the study overall: Collaborator samples came from the United States, Italy and Spain and covered acute and convalescent phases of COVID-19. The material from the prospective study consisted of cDNA or gDNA derived from T cells, B-cell-depleted T cells, or PBMCs. Deeply sampled blood TCRbeta repertoires from subjects exposed to, actively infected with, or recovered from COVID-19 were included in the dataset. The repertoires were released in a freely available public database intended as a resource for research on the immune response to SARS-CoV-2. Samples came from the ongoing ImmuneRACE study (first 160 participants) plus 1,254 subjects from 6 global collaborators. Nearly every sample came with metadata listing a de-identified subject ID, COVID-19 status, age in years and sex. Where available, HLA class I and class II types were taken from metadata supplied by the sample provider and were not determined by assay-based typing.

Another Seattle source contributed samples from volunteer blood donors who had recovered from COVID-19. Whole blood was collected in K2EDTA tubes by collaborating institutions according to the institutions' own protocols. Collaborator samples were shipped for TCRbeta analysis as frozen whole blood, isolated PBMCs, or DNA extracted from either sample type. The immunoSEQ Assay, a bias-controlled multiplex PCR, was used to amplify TCRbeta CDR3 regions from genomic DNA. Processing in the source paper ran as follows. Nucleated cell counts per sample were estimated from amplification of reference gene primers within the assay. To quantify the absolute abundance of each unique TCRbeta CDR3 rearrangement, sequence reads were collapsed and filtered. For each sample, productive Simpson clonality was calculated as the square root of Simpson's diversity index over productive rearrangements. Here the immuneACCESS table is served through TCRdb, limited to in-frame sequences with V and J called. Missing clones are a known gap in these copies; in checked studies unresolved V genes cover under half, and the rest lacks a known reason. V and J calls plus clone size are reproduced from that table; the DNA served to infer D and trimming. The sample records some 87,000 clones, over 70% of which are singletons. The ten largest clones add up to roughly 8.4% of the sample.

In regard to this clone: Its binding antigen is unknown. No base quality information exists; no much larger clone differs at one position.

On the study overall, not on this receptor specifically: The quantity of clinical and demographic metadata differed by source and by participant and was supplied without curation.

The clonotype comes from a man over 45 who had recovered from COVID-19. Sequences were obtained from peripheral blood.

Read as DNA, the sequence is TGCGCCAGCAGCCAAGACCCCCCTAGCGGGAAGTTAAACGAGCAGTACTTC. It translates to CASSQDPPSGKLNEQYF. Recombination connected TRBV4-3 to TRBJ2-7, with 9 central nucleotides matching TRBD2. As encoded in the germline V gene, CDR1 is LGHNA while CDR2 is YSLEER. The CDR3 spans 17 residues, from the cysteine through the phenylalanine. This entry keeps only the CDR3 DNA: 51 bases, framed from base 1. V trim: 0 bases; J trim: 5 bases; unmatched bases: 11.